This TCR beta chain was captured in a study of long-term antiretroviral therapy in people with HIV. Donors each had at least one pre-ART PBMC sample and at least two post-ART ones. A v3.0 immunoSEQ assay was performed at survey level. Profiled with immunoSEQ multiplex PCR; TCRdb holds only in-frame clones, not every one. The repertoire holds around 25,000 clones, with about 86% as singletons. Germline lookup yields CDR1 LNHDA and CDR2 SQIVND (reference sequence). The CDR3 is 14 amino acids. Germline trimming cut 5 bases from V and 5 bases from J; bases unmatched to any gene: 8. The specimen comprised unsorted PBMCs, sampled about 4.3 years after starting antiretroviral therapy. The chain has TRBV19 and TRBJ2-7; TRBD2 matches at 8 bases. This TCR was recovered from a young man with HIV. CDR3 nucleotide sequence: TGTGCCAGTAGTTCCGGGGGGGTAGTCAACGAGCAGTACTTC. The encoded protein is CASSSGGVVNEQYF.